This TCR beta chain was found in a study of post-analysis software for immune sequencing data. Study information: The cohort encompassed relapsing-remitting, secondary progressive and progressive-relapsing multiple sclerosis disease courses.

A note on this clonotype: Its target is unknown.

cDNA libraries for TCR beta contained unique molecular identifiers. MiXCR, applied by TCRdb to the PCR reads, yields one record per CDR3 protein. Of roughly 580,000 distinct CDR3 sequences in the sample, roughly 40% are singletons; the top ten hold 1.5% to 2%. Study conclusions and caveats: The study found TRBV5-6, TRBV5-1 and TRBV20-1 among a few TRBV segments more frequent in patients than controls. Comparison with controls showed significantly lower normalized Chao1 diversity in multiple sclerosis patients.

The CDR3 contains 18 residues. V shed 5 bases and J 1 base; nucleotides not matched to a gene: 11. V is TRBV12-3 or TRBV12-4 and J is TRBJ2-6; 7 bases line up with TRBD1. Material: blood. The sequence was collected from a girl aged 5 to 17 with multiple sclerosis. CDR3 in DNA: TGTGCCAGCAGTCCCAACAGGGGCGGGTATTCTGGGGCCAACGTCCTGACTTTC. Translation: CASSPNRGGYSGANVLTF.